This record covers a single TCR beta chain. Generated by immunoSEQ multiplex PCR, the TCRdb table keeps only in-frame clones and is missing some. The data hold tens of thousands of clones, with around 88% observed a single time. The data stem from a study of T cell responses to AZD1222 COVID-19 vaccine. The germline CDR1 and CDR2 sequences are MNHEY and SMNVEV (reference sequence). The ends were cut back, 1 base at V and 5 bases at J, with 15 bases in the middle. The CDR3 runs 15 residues. V usage is TRBV27 and J usage is TRBJ2-7; D possibly corresponds to TRBD1 (6 bases). The sequence derives from an adult who received the AZD1222 COVID-19 vaccine. The input for sequencing was peripheral blood, taken 28 days after the second AZD1222 dose. In DNA, the CDR3 is TGTGCCAGCAGTTTATTACCTCAGGGGCTGGACGAGCAGTACTTC. Protein sequence: CASSLLPQGLDEQYF.